Listed below are T cell receptor beta chains from one sample, sequenced in a study of OX40 agonist ivuxolimab in advanced cancers. TCRdb's table, derived via immunoSEQ multiplex PCR, lists solely in-frame clones and lacks some. Of about 36,000 clones listed, about 80% were seen once; the top ten hold around 20%. The sample was CD4+ or CD8+ T cells sorted from blood, taken in a trial of the OX40 agonist ivuxolimab. Receptors originate from an adult with an advanced solid tumor such as melanoma, head and neck, liver or kidney cancer. Each CDR3 is given with its conserved first and last residue. The D gene is left open where the match is weak. The size entry is marked missing in some rows and otherwise reads once, few, many or a size class.

V gene	clone size	J gene	D gene	CDR3 DNA	CDR3 protein
TRBV5-7	once	TRBJ1-1	.	TGTGCCAGCAGCTTGGCCCTGGGAACTGAAGCTTTCTTT	CASSLALGTEAFF
TRBV19	.	TRBJ2-5	.	TGTGCCAGTAGTCCGGATAGAGAGACCCAGTACTTC	CASSPDRETQYF
TRBV4-1	.	TRBJ2-2	.	TGCGCCAGCAGCCAAGGTGACGGGGAGCTGTTTTTT	CASSQGDGELFF
TRBV14	.	TRBJ1-1	.	TGTGCCAGCAGCCAAGAAGGGAAGGTCCCTGAAGCTTTCTTT	CASSQEGKVPEAFF
TRBV5-1	.	TRBJ2-7	.	TGCGCCAGCAGCTTACGGGGAGTCTACGAGCAGTACTTC	CASSLRGVYEQYF
TRBV6-6	.	TRBJ2-7	.	TGTGCCAGCAGTCATTCCATGCGAGACTACGAGCAGTACTTC	CASSHSMRDYEQYF
TRBV25-1	once	TRBJ2-6	TRBD2	TGTGCCAGCAGTGAATCTCCGGGGGGCAACGTCCTGACTTTC	CASSESPGGNVLTF
TRBV6-1	once	TRBJ1-5	.	TGTGCCAGCAGTGTCGGGTCGAGCAATCAGCCCCAGCATTTT	CASSVGSSNQPQHF
TRBV5-1	.	TRBJ1-1	TRBD1	TGCGCCAGCAGCTTAATTGCAGGGGGAACAAACACTGAAGCTTTCTTT	CASSLIAGGTNTEAFF
TRBV2	.	TRBJ1-4	TRBD1	TGTGCCAGCAACCTACCGGGACAGGGAGGCGAAAAACTGTTTTTT	CASNLPGQGGEKLFF
TRBV6-5	.	TRBJ1-1	TRBD1	TGTGCCAGCAGCCACCGGGACAGGCCTTCTGAAGCTTTCTTT	CASSHRDRPSEAFF
TRBV19	once	TRBJ2-7	.	TGTGCCAGCGCGACCGAGCAGTACTTC	CASATEQYF
TRBV6-1	.	TRBJ1-2	.	TGTGCCAGCAGTGAAATGGGGGGAGGGGGAACTATTTATGGCTACACCTTC	CASSEMGGGGTIYGYTF
TRBV28	.	TRBJ1-2	TRBD1	TGTGCCAGCAGTTCGCCGGGACAGGATGGCTACACCTTC	CASSSPGQDGYTF
TRBV5-6	once	TRBJ2-7	.	TGTGCCAGCAGCCCCGGGCAGCCCCACGAGCAGTACTTC	CASSPGQPHEQYF
TRBV2	.	TRBJ1-5	.	TGTGCCAGCAGTGAAGATCTGTACGGGGAAATTAATCAGCCCCAGCATTTT	CASSEDLYGEINQPQHF
TRBV5-4	few	TRBJ1-2	TRBD1	TGTGCCAGCAGCTTGGTCACAGGGGCTAACTATGGCTACACCTTC	CASSLVTGANYGYTF
TRBV4-1	.	TRBJ2-7	.	TGCGCCAGCAGTCTCGACGACAGCTCGGGAGACTACGAGCAGTACTTC	CASSLDDSSGDYEQYF
TRBV21-1	.	TRBJ1-4	.	TGTGCCAGCAGCAGGGACAGGACGCCAACTAATGAAAAACTGTTTTTT	CASSRDRTPTNEKLFF
TRBV7-2	once	TRBJ1-2	.	TGTGCCAGCAGCCCCTCAGAGGCGTATGGCTACACCTTC	CASSPSEAYGYTF
TRBV27	.	TRBJ2-1	TRBD1	TGTGCCAGCAGTTTGTACAGGGGCGATGAGCAGTTCTTC	CASSLYRGDEQFF
TRBV30	.	TRBJ1-2	.	TGTGCCTGGACCCAGGGTGGGAACTATGGCTACACCTTC	CAWTQGGNYGYTF
TRBV7-2	.	TRBJ1-1	TRBD1	TGTGCCAGCAGCTTTACGGGACAGGGGTTAAGAGACACTGAAGCTTTCTTT	CASSFTGQGLRDTEAFF
TRBV25-1	few	TRBJ1-6	.	TGTGCCAGCGGCCTGGGGGGTAAGGGTTCACCCCTCCACTTT	CASGLGGKGSPLHF
TRBV7-9	.	TRBJ1-1	TRBD1	TGTGCCAGCAGCTTAAATGCGGGACAGGGTGAAGCTTTCTTT	CASSLNAGQGEAFF
TRBV19	hyperexpanded	TRBJ1-1	.	TGTGCCAGTAGTGACCGGGTCAACACTGAAGCTTTCTTT	CASSDRVNTEAFF
TRBV5-1	.	TRBJ2-2	.	TGCGCCAGCAGCTTGGCTGCGGGGCTGGGCGCCGGGGAGCTGTTTTTT	CASSLAAGLGAGELFF
TRBV9	.	TRBJ2-5	TRBD1	TGTGCCAGCAGCGTAGCGACAGGGGGCCGGGAGACCCAGTACTTC	CASSVATGGRETQYF
TRBV2	.	TRBJ1-5	.	TGTGCCAGCAGTGACGGGGGGGCCCAGCATTTT	CASSDGGAQHF
TRBV5-1	.	TRBJ1-2	.	TGCGCCAGCAGCTTGGCCGCTGGTGGGAACACCTATGGCTACACCTTC	CASSLAAGGNTYGYTF
TRBV30	.	TRBJ2-1	TRBD2	TGTGCCTGGAGTGTAGGTACTAGCGGGGGGGCTCAACAGTTCTTC	CAWSVGTSGGAQQFF
TRBV5-1	.	TRBJ2-3	.	TGCGCCAGCAGCCCGGACGGGAGGGGGCGCGCAGATACGCAGTATTTT	CASSPDGRGRADTQYF
TRBV5-1	.	TRBJ1-5	.	TGCGCCAGCAGCCCCGGGAACGGGTGGAATCAGCCCCAGCATTTT	CASSPGNGWNQPQHF